The clone carrying this T cell receptor (beta chain) was observed a few times. What it recognizes is unknown. CDR1 is MGHRA, CDR2 YSYEKL, per germline. The CDR3 contains 16 residues. With 6 bases removed from V and 0 bases from J, the gap between germline ends came to 17 bases. Sample-barcoded 5' priming and a J-beta primer mix drove a second PCR of roughly 7 to 11 cycles. MiXCR was run by TCRdb on the 5' RACE reads, yielding one entry per CDR3 protein. Here the sample spans about 1,600,000 distinct CDR3 sequences, around 42% being singletons. This sample stems from a study of blood T cells in healthy people across ages. Study-level findings and limits: Relative to aged donors, long-lived donors carried more naive CD4+ cells and displayed higher diversity.

The sequence came from a woman between 18 and 29 years old in good health. Sequences were obtained from blood. The chain links TRBV4-1 to TRBJ1-2, with D unresolved. CDR3 region: CASSHWSDTANYGYTF. The CDR3 DNA is TGCGCCAGCAGTCACTGGTCTGATACCGCTAACTATGGCTACACCTTC.